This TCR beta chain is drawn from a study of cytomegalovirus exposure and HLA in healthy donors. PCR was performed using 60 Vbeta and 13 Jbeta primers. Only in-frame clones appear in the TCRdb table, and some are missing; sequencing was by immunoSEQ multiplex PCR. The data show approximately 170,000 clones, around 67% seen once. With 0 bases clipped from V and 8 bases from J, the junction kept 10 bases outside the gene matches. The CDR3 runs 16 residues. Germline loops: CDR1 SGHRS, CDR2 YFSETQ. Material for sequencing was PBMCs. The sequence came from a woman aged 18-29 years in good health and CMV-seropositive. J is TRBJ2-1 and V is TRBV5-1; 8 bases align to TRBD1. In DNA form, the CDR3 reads TGCGCCAGCAGCTTGGAGGCGGCAGGGGGCATCGATGAGCAGTTCTTC. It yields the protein CASSLEAAGGIDEQFF. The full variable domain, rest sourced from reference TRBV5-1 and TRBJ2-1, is KAGVTQTPRYLIKTRGQQVTLSCSPISGHRSVSWYQQTPGQGLQFLFEYFSETQRNKGNFPGRFSGRQFSNSRSEMNVSTLELGDSALYLCASSLEAAGGIDEQFFGPGTRLTVL.